This T cell receptor (beta chain) was recorded in a study of shared clonotypes between healthy human individuals. Study results and caveats: Shared across a few donors were around 5% of the naive CD4 clonotypes. Blood was the only sampled material, and tissue repertoires likely differ.

Positively selected for CCR7, the CD45RO-negative cells used as naive CD8 cells excluded terminally differentiated effector memory CD45RA+ cells. Several immunoSEQ plates received, in even portions, the genomic DNA of each subset. Authors' methods: ImmunoSEQ supplied junction-only sequences lacking quality scores, so filtering was different. Here immunoSEQ multiplex PCR was the method, and the copy in TCRdb shows in-frame clones only, minus some. V, J and clone size derive from that table, while D and trimming were established from the DNA sequence. The sample has 550,000 to 600,000 clones; 95% to 98% are singletons. A remark on this clone: The antigen remains undetermined.

The CDR3 is 16 amino acids. Trimming cost V 0 bases and J 0 bases, with 9 bases left between them. Germline-derived CDR1 and CDR2 are MGHRA and YSYEKL. This chain connects TRBV4-1 to TRBJ2-4; tentatively, D is TRBD1 (6 bases). The specimen was naive CD8+ T cells sorted from blood. The sequence was collected from a man younger than 45 in good health. In DNA, the CDR3 is TGCGCCAGCAGCCAAGATCAGGGGTTAGCCAAAAACATTCAGTACTTC. It specifies CASSQDQGLAKNIQYF.